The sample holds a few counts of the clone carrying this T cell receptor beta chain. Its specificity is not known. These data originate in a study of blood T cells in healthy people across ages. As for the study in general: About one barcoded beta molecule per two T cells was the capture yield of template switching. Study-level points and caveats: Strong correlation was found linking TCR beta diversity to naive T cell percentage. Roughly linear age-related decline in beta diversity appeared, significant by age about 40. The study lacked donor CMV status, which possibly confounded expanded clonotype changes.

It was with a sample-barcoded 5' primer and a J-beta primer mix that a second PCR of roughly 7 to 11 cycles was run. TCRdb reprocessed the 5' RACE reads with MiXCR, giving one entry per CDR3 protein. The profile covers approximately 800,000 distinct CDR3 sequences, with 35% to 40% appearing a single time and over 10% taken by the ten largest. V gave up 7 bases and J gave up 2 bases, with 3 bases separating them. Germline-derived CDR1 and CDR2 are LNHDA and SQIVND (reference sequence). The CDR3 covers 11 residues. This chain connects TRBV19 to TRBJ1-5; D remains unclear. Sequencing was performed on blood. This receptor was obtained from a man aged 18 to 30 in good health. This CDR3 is CASNRNQPQHF. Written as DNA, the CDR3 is TGTGCCAGTAATCGCAATCAGCCCCAGCATTTT.